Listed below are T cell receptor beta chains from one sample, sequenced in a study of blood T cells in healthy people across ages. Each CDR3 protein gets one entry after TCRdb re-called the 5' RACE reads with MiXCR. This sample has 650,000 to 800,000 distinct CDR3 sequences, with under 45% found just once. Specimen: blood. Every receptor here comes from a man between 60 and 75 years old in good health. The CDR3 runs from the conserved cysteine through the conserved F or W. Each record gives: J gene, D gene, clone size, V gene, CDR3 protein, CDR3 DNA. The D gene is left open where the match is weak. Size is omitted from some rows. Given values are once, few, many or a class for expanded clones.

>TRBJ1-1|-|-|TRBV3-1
CASSSGAFFTEAFF
TGTGCCAGCAGCTCTGGGGCATTTTTCACTGAAGCTTTCTTT
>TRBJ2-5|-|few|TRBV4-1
CASSQRWGLLETQYF
TGCGCCAGCAGCCAGCGCTGGGGACTGCTGGAGACCCAGTACTTC
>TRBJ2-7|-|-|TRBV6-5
CASSSPWQGATQYF
TGTGCCAGCAGCTCCCCATGGCAAGGTGCTACCCAGTACTTC
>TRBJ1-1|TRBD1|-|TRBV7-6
CASSLGGVDRDGTEAFF
TGTGCCAGCAGCTTAGGAGGGGTCGACAGGGACGGGACTGAAGCTTTCTTT
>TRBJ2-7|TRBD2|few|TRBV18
CASSSGNYEQYF
TGTGCCAGCTCCAGCGGGAATTACGAGCAGTACTTC
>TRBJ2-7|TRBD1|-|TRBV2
CASSEGFGQGARVQYF
TGTGCCAGCAGTGAAGGTTTTGGACAGGGGGCGCGGGTGCAGTACTTC
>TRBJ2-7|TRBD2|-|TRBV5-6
CASSLGLAGENEQYF
TGTGCCAGCAGCTTGGGACTAGCGGGGGAAAATGAGCAGTACTTC
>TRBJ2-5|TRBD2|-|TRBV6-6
CASSSSGGPDWETQYF
TGTGCCAGCAGTTCAAGCGGGGGGCCAGATTGGGAGACCCAGTACTTC
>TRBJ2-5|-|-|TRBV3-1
CASSRQVRARETQYF
TGTGCCAGCAGCCGCCAGGTCAGGGCGAGGGAGACCCAGTACTTC
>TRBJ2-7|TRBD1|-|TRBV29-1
CSVWTGMYEQYF
TGCAGCGTATGGACAGGGATGTACGAGCAGTACTTC
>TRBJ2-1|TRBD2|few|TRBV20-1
CSASGPSGEQFF
TGCAGTGCTAGCGGACCTAGCGGTGAGCAGTTCTTC
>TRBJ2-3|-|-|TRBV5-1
CASSLEGRMNTDTQYF
TGCGCCAGCAGCTTGGAAGGCCGGATGAACACAGATACGCAGTATTTT
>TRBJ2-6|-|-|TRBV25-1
CASIGRLGTHSGANVLTF
TGTGCCAGCATAGGCCGCTTAGGGACCCACTCTGGGGCCAACGTCCTGACTTTC
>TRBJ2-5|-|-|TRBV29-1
CSVGYKETQYF
TGCAGCGTTGGTTATAAAGAGACCCAGTACTTC
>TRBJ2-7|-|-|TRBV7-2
CASSLGTHEQYF
TGTGCCAGCAGCTTGGGGACTCACGAGCAGTACTTC
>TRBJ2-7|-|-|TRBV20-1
CSTNKKGYLSYEQYF
TGCAGTACTAACAAGAAGGGGTACCTATCCTACGAGCAGTACTTC
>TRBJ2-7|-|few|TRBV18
CASSRNPPGSYEQYF
TGTGCCAGCTCCCGAAACCCCCCAGGGAGCTACGAGCAGTACTTC
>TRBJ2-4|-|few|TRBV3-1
CASSPPDIRGLAKNIQYF
TGTGCCAGCAGCCCCCCAGATATAAGGGGGTTAGCCAAAAACATTCAGTACTTC
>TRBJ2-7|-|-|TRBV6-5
CASRSQVYEQYF
TGTGCCAGCAGGTCGCAGGTCTACGAGCAGTACTTC
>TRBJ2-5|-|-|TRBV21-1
CASSKSRGGGAKRTETQYF
TGTGCCAGCAGCAAAAGTCGGGGAGGGGGCGCGAAGCGGACGGAGACCCAGTACTTC
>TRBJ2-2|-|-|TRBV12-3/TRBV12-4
CASSKTGGTGELFF
TGTGCCAGCAGCAAGACAGGAGGCACCGGGGAGCTGTTTTTT
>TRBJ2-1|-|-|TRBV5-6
CASSLVGGALNEQFF
TGTGCCAGCAGCTTGGTAGGCGGGGCCCTCAATGAGCAGTTCTTC
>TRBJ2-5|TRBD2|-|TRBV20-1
CSARDRAGEQYF
TGCAGTGCTAGAGATCGAGCGGGGGAGCAGTACTTC
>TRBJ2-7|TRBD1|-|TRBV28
CASSPPPGQFSYEQYF
TGTGCCAGCAGTCCTCCCCCGGGACAGTTCTCCTACGAGCAGTACTTC
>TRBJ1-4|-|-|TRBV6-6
CASNEGAVEKLFF
TGTGCCAGCAATGAGGGAGCGGTTGAAAAACTGTTTTTT
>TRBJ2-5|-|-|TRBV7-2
CASSFHPTEQETQYF
TGTGCCAGCAGCTTCCATCCGACCGAACAAGAGACCCAGTACTTC
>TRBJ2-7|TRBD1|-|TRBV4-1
CASSQDWKGQRISCEQYF
TGCGCCAGCAGCCAAGACTGGAAGGGACAGCGAATTTCCTGCGAGCAGTACTTC
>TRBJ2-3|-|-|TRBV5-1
CASSLRGASGVGDTQYF
TGCGCCAGCAGCTTGAGGGGGGCCAGCGGGGTAGGAGATACGCAGTATTTT
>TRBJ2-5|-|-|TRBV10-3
CAISEPRGGETQYF
TGTGCCATCAGTGAACCTAGGGGTGGTGAGACCCAGTACTTC
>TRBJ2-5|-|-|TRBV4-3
CASSPSLGGRRETQYF
TGCGCCAGCAGCCCCTCTCTGGGGGGCAGGCGGGAGACCCAGTACTTC
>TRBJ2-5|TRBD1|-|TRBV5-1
CASSWGTGRGMETQYF
TGCGCCAGCAGCTGGGGGACAGGGCGTGGTATGGAGACCCAGTACTTC
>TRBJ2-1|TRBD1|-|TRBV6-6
CASEEETGREFF
TGTGCCAGCGAAGAAGAGACAGGGCGAGAGTTCTTC
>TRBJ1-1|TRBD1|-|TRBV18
CASSQTRDRVTEAFF
TGTGCCAGCTCACAAACCCGGGACAGGGTCACTGAAGCTTTCTTT
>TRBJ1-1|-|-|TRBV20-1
CSASRTTVNTEAFF
TGCAGTGCTAGCAGGACAACGGTGAACACTGAAGCTTTCTTT
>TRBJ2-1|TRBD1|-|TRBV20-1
CSARDGDRVNYEQFF
TGCAGTGCTAGAGATGGGGACAGGGTTAACTATGAGCAGTTCTTC
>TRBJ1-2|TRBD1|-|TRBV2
CASSGRDRDGYTF
TGTGCCAGCAGTGGCCGGGACAGAGATGGCTACACCTTC
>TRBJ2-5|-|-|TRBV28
CASSPHFVQETQYF
TGTGCCAGCAGTCCCCATTTCGTCCAAGAGACCCAGTACTTC
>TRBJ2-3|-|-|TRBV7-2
CASSLVVGNTDTQYF
TGTGCCAGCAGCTTAGTTGTCGGGAACACAGATACGCAGTATTTT
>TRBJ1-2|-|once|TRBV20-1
CSATPGARSNYGYTF
TGCAGTGCCACCCCGGGGGCCAGAAGTAACTATGGCTACACCTTC
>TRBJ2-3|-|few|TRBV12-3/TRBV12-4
CASTLTSRSTDTQYF
TGTGCCAGCACCCTGACTAGTCGAAGCACAGATACGCAGTATTTT
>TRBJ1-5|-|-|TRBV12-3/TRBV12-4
CASSLNNNQPQHF
TGTGCCAGCAGTTTAAACAATAATCAGCCCCAGCATTTT
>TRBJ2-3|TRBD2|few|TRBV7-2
CASSSPRLAGGPTDTQYF
TGTGCCAGCAGCTCCCCCCGACTAGCGGGGGGCCCCACAGATACGCAGTATTTT
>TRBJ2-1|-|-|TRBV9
CTSSATDNEQFF
TGTACCAGCAGCGCGACAGACAATGAGCAGTTCTTC
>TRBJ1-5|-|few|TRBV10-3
CAIRVDPNQPQHF
TGTGCCATCAGGGTGGACCCCAATCAGCCCCAGCATTTT
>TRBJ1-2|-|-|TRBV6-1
CASLNQHVRGYGYTF
TGTGCCAGCCTTAATCAACACGTAAGGGGCTATGGCTACACCTTC
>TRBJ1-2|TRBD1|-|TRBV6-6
CASSLGQGAWNCGYTF
TGTGCCAGCAGCTTGGGACAGGGGGCGTGGAACTGTGGCTACACCTTC
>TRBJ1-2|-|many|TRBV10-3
CAISEQGNYGYTF
TGTGCCATCAGTGAGCAGGGGAACTATGGCTACACCTTC
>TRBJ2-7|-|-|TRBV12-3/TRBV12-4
CASSFAQPHEQYF
TGTGCCAGCAGTTTCGCACAGCCCCACGAGCAGTACTTC
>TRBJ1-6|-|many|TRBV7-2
CASSLVWQGDSPLHF
TGTGCCAGCAGCTTAGTATGGCAGGGAGATTCACCCCTCCACTTT
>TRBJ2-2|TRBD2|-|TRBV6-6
CASFRGEAGELFF
TGTGCCAGCTTCCGGGGGGAGGCCGGGGAGCTGTTTTTT
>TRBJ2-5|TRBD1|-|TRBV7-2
CASSSGQARQGTQYF
TGTGCCAGCAGCTCGGGACAGGCCCGCCAAGGGACCCAGTACTTC
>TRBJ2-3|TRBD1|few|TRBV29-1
CSVSDRLGTDTQYF
TGCAGCGTTTCGGACAGGTTGGGCACAGATACGCAGTATTTT
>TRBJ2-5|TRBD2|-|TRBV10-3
CAIRPGRDSETQYF
TGTGCCATCAGGCCCGGGAGGGATTCAGAGACCCAGTACTTC
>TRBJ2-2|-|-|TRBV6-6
CASGARNTGELFF
TGTGCCAGCGGTGCCAGAAACACCGGGGAGCTGTTTTTT
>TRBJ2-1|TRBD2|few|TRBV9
CASSVGGLAGGPNEQFF
TGTGCCAGCAGCGTAGGAGGACTAGCGGGGGGGCCAAACGAGCAGTTCTTC
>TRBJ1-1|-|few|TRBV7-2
CASSSGWSTEAFF
TGTGCCAGCAGCTCAGGTTGGAGCACTGAAGCTTTCTTT
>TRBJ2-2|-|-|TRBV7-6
CASSFGHAGELFF
TGTGCCAGCAGCTTTGGACATGCCGGGGAGCTGTTTTTT
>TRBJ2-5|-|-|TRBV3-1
CASAMLGTYQETQYF
TGTGCCAGCGCGATGTTGGGAACGTACCAAGAGACCCAGTACTTC
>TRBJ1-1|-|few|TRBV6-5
CASSYTYMGVNTEAFF
TGTGCCAGCAGTTACACGTATATGGGAGTGAACACTGAAGCTTTCTTT